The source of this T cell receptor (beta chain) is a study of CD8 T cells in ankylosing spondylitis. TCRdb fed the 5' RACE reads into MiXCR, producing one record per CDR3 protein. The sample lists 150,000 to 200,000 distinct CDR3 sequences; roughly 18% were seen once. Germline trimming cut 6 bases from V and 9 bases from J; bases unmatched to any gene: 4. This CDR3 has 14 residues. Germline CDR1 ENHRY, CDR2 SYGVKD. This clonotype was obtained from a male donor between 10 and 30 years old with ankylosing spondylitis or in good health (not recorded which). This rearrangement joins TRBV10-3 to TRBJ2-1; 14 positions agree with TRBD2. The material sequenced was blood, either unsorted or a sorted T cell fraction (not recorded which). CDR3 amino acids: CAISGTSGRTEQFF. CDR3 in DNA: TGTGCCATCAGCGGGACTAGCGGGAGAACTGAGCAGTTCTTC.